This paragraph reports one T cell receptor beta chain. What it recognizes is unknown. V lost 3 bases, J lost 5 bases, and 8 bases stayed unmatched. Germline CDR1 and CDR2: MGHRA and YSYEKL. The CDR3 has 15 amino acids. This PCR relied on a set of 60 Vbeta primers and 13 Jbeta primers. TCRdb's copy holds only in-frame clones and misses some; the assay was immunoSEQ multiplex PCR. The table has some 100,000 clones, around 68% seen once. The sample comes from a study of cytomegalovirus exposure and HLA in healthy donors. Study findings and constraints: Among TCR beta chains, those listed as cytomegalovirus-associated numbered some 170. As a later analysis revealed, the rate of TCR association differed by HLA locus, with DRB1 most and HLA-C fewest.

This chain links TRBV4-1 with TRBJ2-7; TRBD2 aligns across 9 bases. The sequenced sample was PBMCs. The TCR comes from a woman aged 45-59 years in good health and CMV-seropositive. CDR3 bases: TGCGCCAGCAGCCACGCGGGGGGGGGTTTTAACGAGCAGTACTTC. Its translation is CASSHAGGGFNEQYF.